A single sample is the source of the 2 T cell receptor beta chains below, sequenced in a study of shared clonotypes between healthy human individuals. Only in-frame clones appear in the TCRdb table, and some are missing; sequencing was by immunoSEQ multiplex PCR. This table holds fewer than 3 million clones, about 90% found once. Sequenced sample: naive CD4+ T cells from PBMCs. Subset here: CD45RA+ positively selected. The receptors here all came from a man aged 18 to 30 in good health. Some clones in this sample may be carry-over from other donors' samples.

The chain's CDR3 is CSVIEGLRGTEAFF. In nucleotides, the CDR3 is TGCAGCGTTATAGAGGGACTCCGTGGCACTGAAGCTTTCTTT. The J gene is TRBJ1-1, the V gene TRBV29-1; D is possibly TRBD1 (5 bases). Between the trimmed V and J ends, which lost 5 bases and 4 bases, there was a span of 17 bases. Per germline, CDR1 SQVTM and CDR2 ANQGSEA. CDR3 length: 14 residues.

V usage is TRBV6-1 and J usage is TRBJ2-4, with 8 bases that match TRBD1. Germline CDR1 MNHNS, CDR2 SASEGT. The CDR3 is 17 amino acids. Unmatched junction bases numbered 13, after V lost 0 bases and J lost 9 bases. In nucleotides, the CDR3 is TGTGCCAGCAGTGAAGCAGGCAGGGGGCACGGAGGGGGCATTCAGTACTTC. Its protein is CASSEAGRGHGGGIQYF.